What follows are 8 T cell receptor beta chains derived from one specimen sequenced in a study of STAT5B mutations in CD4+ large granular lymphocyte leukemia. The method was immunoSEQ multiplex PCR; TCRdb's version includes in-frame clones alone and lacks a portion of them. The sample consists of nearly 20,000 clones, about 88% of them appearing once. Sequencing was performed on CD4+ T cells from blood buffy coats. Source of these receptors: a human donor in good health.

The V and J genes are TRBV29-1 and TRBJ2-1, with 7 bases identical to TRBD1. Trimming took 7 bases from V and 1 from J; bases not matched to a gene: 10. This CDR3 is 15 amino acids long. The germline CDR1 and CDR2 sequences are SQVTM and ANQGSEA. The CDR3 loop is CSAERRDRSYNEQFF. DNA for the CDR3: TGCAGCGCTGAGCGCCGGGACAGATCCTACAATGAGCAGTTCTTC.

J is TRBJ2-7 and V is TRBV30, with 7 nucleotides matching TRBD1. J lost 5 bases, V lost 5 bases, and 12 bases had no gene match. CDR1 is GTSNPN, CDR2 SVGIG, per germline (reference sequence). The CDR3 contains 14 residues. The CDR3 sequence is CAWSRQGYHDEQYF. The CDR3 DNA sequence: TGTGCCTGGTCTCGACAGGGTTACCACGACGAGCAGTACTTC.

CDR3 coding DNA: TGTGCCAGCAGCTTAGGGCTAGCGGGAGGGGGGTACAATGAGCAGTTCTTC. This sequence encodes CASSLGLAGGGYNEQFF. The chain has TRBV11-3 and TRBJ2-1; 12 bases line up with TRBD2. With 1 base clipped from V and 4 bases from J, the junction kept 5 bases outside the gene matches. The CDR3 runs to 17 residues. CDR1 SGHNT and CDR2 YENEEA come from the germline V gene.

The CDR3 DNA is TGTGCCAGCTCACCAGGGCGGCCGGGGGACCAGCCCCAGCATTTT. Protein product: CASSPGRPGDQPQHF. The chain carries TRBV18 and TRBJ1-5; D possibly corresponds to TRBD1 (5 bases). Germline V lookup: CDR1 KGHSH, CDR2 LQKENI. Trimming took 2 bases from V and 7 from J, leaving 15 bases between them. The CDR3 is 15 residues long.

This sequence joins TRBV7-4 and TRBJ1-5; D gene unclear. V was trimmed by 6 bases and J by 6 bases, leaving 15 bases between them. The germline V gene has CDR1 SGHVT and CDR2 SQSDAQ. The CDR3 spans 14 residues. This chain's CDR3 is CASSRFQESQPQHF. Here the CDR3 DNA reads TGTGCCAGCAGTCGGTTTCAGGAAAGTCAGCCCCAGCATTTT.

The chain couples TRBV6-5 to TRBJ2-5; D gene ambiguous. In germline, CDR1 is MNHEY, CDR2 SVGAGI. The CDR3 is made up of 13 amino acids. V dropped 2 bases and J dropped 5 bases, with 9 bases sitting between them. Here the CDR3 DNA reads TGTGCCAGCAGTTACGTCCTAGGGGAGACCCAGTACTTC. Its protein is CASSYVLGETQYF.

This clone was detected only a few times. This chain links TRBV7-8 with TRBJ1-1; TRBD1 matches 7 bases. There are 15 residues in the CDR3. In germline, CDR1 is SGHVS, CDR2 FQNEAQ. The V segment lost 5 bases and the J segment 1 base; nucleotides outside the gene matches: 7. CDR3 in DNA: TGTGCCAGCAGCGGGAGGACAGGAGCGAACACTGAAGCTTTCTTT. Translation: CASSGRTGANTEAFF.

The J gene is TRBJ1-2, the V gene TRBV2; a possible D gene is TRBD1 (5 bases). CDR1 and CDR2 (germline): SNHLY, FYNNEI. Trimming pared 5 bases from V and 7 bases from J, leaving 14 bases between. The CDR3 covers 13 residues. CDR3 region: CASSQTEVGGYTF. For the CDR3, the DNA is TGTGCCAGCAGTCAGACAGAGGTTGGTGGCTACACCTTC. The full variable domain, completed using reference TRBV2 and TRBJ1-2, is EPEVTQTPSHQVTQMGQEVILRCVPISNHLYFYWYRQILGQKVEFLVSFYNNEISEKSEIFDDQFSVERPDGSNFTLKIRSTKLEDSAMYFCASSQTEVGGYTFGSGTRLTVV.